This TCR beta chain was recovered during a study of blood T cell repertoires in COVID-19. The data were produced by immunoSEQ multiplex PCR, yet TCRdb's version contains in-frame clones alone and is incomplete. This table has 250,000 or so clones, approximately 86% appearing once. The length of the CDR3 is 15 residues. The V end was cut by 2 bases, the J end by 0 bases, with 8 bases between. Germline CDR1 SEHNR, CDR2 FQNEAQ (reference sequence). The TCR sequence derives from a woman in her seventies with active or convalescent COVID-19. The rearrangement uses TRBV7-9 and TRBJ1-5; D is unclear. What was sequenced was peripheral blood. CDR3 loop: CASSLSTSSNQPQHF. Here the CDR3 DNA reads TGTGCCAGCAGCTTAAGTACCAGTAGCAATCAGCCCCAGCATTTT. The variable domain in full, completed from reference TRBV7-9 and TRBJ1-5, reads DTGVSQNPRHKITKRGQNVTFRCDPISEHNRLYWYRQTLGQGPEFLTYFQNEAQLEKSRLLSDRFSAERPKGSFSTLEIQRTEQGDSAMYLCASSLSTSSNQPQHFGDGTRLSIL.